Listed below are T cell receptor beta chains from one sample, sequenced in a study of blood T cell repertoires in COVID-19. Profiled with immunoSEQ multiplex PCR; TCRdb holds only in-frame clones, not every one. The data show 300,000 to 350,000 clones, about 87% seen once. The sequencing sample was made of PBMCs or T cells enriched from blood (not recorded which). The receptors originated from a woman under 30 who had recovered from COVID-19. CDR3s include the opening cysteine and the closing phenylalanine or tryptophan. Fields, in order: J gene, clone size, CDR3 length, V gene, D gene, CDR3 DNA, CDR3 protein. A D gene is named only where the DNA matches it firmly. Some rows mark clone size as missing; the rest say once, few, many or name a class of expanded clone.

TRBJ2-3 . 14 TRBV9 . TGTGCCAGCAGCACACTAGGTCGCACAGATACGCAGTATTTT CASSTLGRTDTQYF
TRBJ1-2 . 15 TRBV5-6 . TGTGCCAGCAGCTTGGGCCCCCCAGGTAACTATGGCTACACCTTC CASSLGPPGNYGYTF
TRBJ1-1 . 15 TRBV7-2 . TGTGCCAGCAGCTTCACATTCGGGGGAGGCACTGAAGCTTTCTTT CASSFTFGGGTEAFF
TRBJ2-7 . 13 TRBV5-1 TRBD2 TGCGCCAGCAGGGGAACTAGCGTTCACGAGCAGTACTTC CASRGTSVHEQYF
TRBJ2-3 . 12 TRBV12-3/TRBV12-4 . TGTGCCAGCCGAGGAGACACAGATACGCAGTATTTT CASRGDTDTQYF
TRBJ1-5 . 17 TRBV4-2 TRBD1 TGTGCCAGCAGCCAAGATTATGCCAGGGGGAATTACCGGCCCCAGCATTTT CASSQDYARGNYRPQHF
TRBJ2-1 . 14 TRBV28 . TGTGCCAGCAGACCGGGGAGTACGGTGGATGAGCAGTTCTTC CASRPGSTVDEQFF
TRBJ1-2 . 12 TRBV12-3/TRBV12-4 TRBD1 TGTGCCAGCCGGACAGGGGTCTATGGCTACACCTTC CASRTGVYGYTF
TRBJ2-1 . 22 TRBV9 TRBD2 TGTGCCAGCAGCGTGACAGCGCGGCGGCTAGCGGGGAGGGGGAGGTCCTACAATGAGCAGTTCTTC CASSVTARRLAGRGRSYNEQFF
TRBJ2-1 . 18 TRBV28 . TGTGCCAGCAGTCCCCTCACCTATAACGACAGACCTTACAATGAGCAGTTCTTC CASSPLTYNDRPYNEQFF
TRBJ2-7 . 14 TRBV7-9 . TGTGCCAGCAGCTTATCAGGGCCCGCCGGGGAGCAGTACTTC CASSLSGPAGEQYF
TRBJ1-2 . 15 TRBV27 . TGTGCCAGCAGTAAGCAGGGTTGGACTAATTATGGCTACACCTTC CASSKQGWTNYGYTF
TRBJ2-7 . 14 TRBV6-6 TRBD2 TGTGCCAGCAGTTTTTATAAGCGGGGGGACGAGCAGTACTTC CASSFYKRGDEQYF
TRBJ2-7 once 13 TRBV28 . TGTGCCAGCAGTTTATGGCAGGGCGGCGAGCAGTACTTC CASSLWQGGEQYF
TRBJ1-1 few 16 TRBV4-3 . TGCGCCAGCAGCCAAGATGAAGGGGGGGGGTTCACTGAAGCTTTCTTT CASSQDEGGGFTEAFF
TRBJ2-1 . 14 TRBV5-1 . TGCGCCAGCAGCTTGGATAGAAGGGGCAATGAGCAGTTCTTC CASSLDRRGNEQFF
TRBJ2-1 . 16 TRBV7-3 TRBD2 TGTGCCAGCAGCTTAACGATGCTAGCGGGGCTCGATGAGCAGTTCTTC CASSLTMLAGLDEQFF
TRBJ1-4 . 14 TRBV9 . TGTGCCAGCAGCCCAGGGTATGCTAATGAAAAACTGTTTTTT CASSPGYANEKLFF
TRBJ1-5 few 13 TRBV18 . TGTGCCAGCTCACTCTACAGGGAGCAGCCCCAGCATTTT CASSLYREQPQHF
TRBJ1-1 once 14 TRBV2 TRBD1 TGTGCCAGCAGAAAAGACAGGGTGAACACTGAAGCTTTCTTT CASRKDRVNTEAFF
TRBJ2-2 few 17 TRBV9 TRBD1 TGTGCCAGCAGCGTAGGCCCTCCAGGGGGCGCGTCCGGGGAGCTGTTTTTT CASSVGPPGGASGELFF
TRBJ1-5 . 16 TRBV19 . TGTGCCAGTAGTATTCAGGGTATTTTGAGCAATCAGCCCCAGCATTTT CASSIQGILSNQPQHF
TRBJ1-2 . 17 TRBV19 . TGTGCCAGTAGTCCAGAGGCGGCGGACAAGTCTAACTATGGCTACACCTTC CASSPEAADKSNYGYTF
TRBJ2-1 . 14 TRBV7-2 . TGTGCCAGCAGCTCCACCCCTATAGTGAATGAGCAGTTCTTC CASSSTPIVNEQFF
TRBJ1-1 . 13 TRBV6-5 . TGTGCCAGCATCTGGTCAGGGTACACTGAAGCTTTCTTT CASIWSGYTEAFF
TRBJ2-2 few 18 TRBV24-1 TRBD2 TGTGCCACCAGTGATTTGGGGACTAGCGGGAGAGGAGACGGGGAGCTGTTTTTT CATSDLGTSGRGDGELFF
TRBJ1-4 once 16 TRBV28 . TGTGCCAGCAGTGCGACAGGAGCCCAGTTAAATGAAAAACTGTTTTTT CASSATGAQLNEKLFF
TRBJ2-1 . 13 TRBV5-1 . TGCGCCAGCAGCTTGGGTCCTCTCAATGAGCAGTTCTTC CASSLGPLNEQFF
TRBJ2-1 . 11 TRBV24-1 . TGTGCCACCAGTGAGGGAGATGAGCAGTTCTTC CATSEGDEQFF
TRBJ1-2 few 12 TRBV6-5 . TGTGCCAGCACCACTTTACCTAATGGCTACACCTTC CASTTLPNGYTF
TRBJ1-6 once 13 TRBV6-8 . TGTGCCAGCATCCAGGGTGAGAATTCACCCCTCCACTTT CASIQGENSPLHF
TRBJ2-3 many 17 TRBV9 TRBD2 TGTGCCAGCAGCGTAGAGACTAGCGGGGCTCTCACAGATACGCAGTATTTT CASSVETSGALTDTQYF
TRBJ2-4 . 15 TRBV5-6 . TGTGCCAGCAGCCGCGGATCGCAGACCAAAGGCATTCAGTACTTC CASSRGSQTKGIQYF
TRBJ1-5 once 14 TRBV27 . TGTGCCAGCAGTTTACTAGGTCGAAATCAGCCCCAGCATTTT CASSLLGRNQPQHF
TRBJ2-3 . 17 TRBV3-1/TRBV3-2 TRBD2 TGTGCCAGCAACCATCCTAGCGGGGGGGCCGAGGCAGATACGCAGTATTTT CASNHPSGGAEADTQYF
TRBJ2-1 . 14 TRBV7-2 TRBD1 TGTGCCAGCAGCGGGCGGACAGGGTCGGATGAGCAGTTCTTC CASSGRTGSDEQFF
TRBJ2-1 . 15 TRBV7-2 TRBD2 TGTGCCAGCAGCCCCTCGACTAGCGGGAAAGGGGGGCAGTTCTTC CASSPSTSGKGGQFF
TRBJ1-4 once 16 TRBV15 TRBD1 TGTGCCACCAGCAGAGATTTTGGGACAGGGGGTGAAAAACTGTTTTTT CATSRDFGTGGEKLFF
TRBJ2-7 . 14 TRBV18 . TGTGCCAGCTCACCAGGGACTGGAACCTACGAGCAGTACTTC CASSPGTGTYEQYF
TRBJ2-7 . 14 TRBV10-2 . TGCGCCAGCAGTGAGTCCGGGGGTTACTACGAGCAGTACTTC CASSESGGYYEQYF
TRBJ2-1 few 13 TRBV30 TRBD2 TGTGCCTGGAGGGGGAGGGTTAACAATGAGCAGTTCTTC CAWRGRVNNEQFF
TRBJ2-5 . 14 TRBV5-4 TRBD2 TGTGCCAGCAGCTCCCGATCCGAGGGGAGGGCCCAGTACTTC CASSSRSEGRAQYF
TRBJ1-1 . 13 TRBV12-3/TRBV12-4 . TGTGCCAGCATCCCAGGACTAAACACTGAAGCTTTCTTT CASIPGLNTEAFF
TRBJ2-2 . 15 TRBV4-1 . TGCGCCAGCAGCTGGAGGGGGCCAAACACCGGGGAGCTGTTTTTT CASSWRGPNTGELFF